The 17 T cell receptor delta chains below come from one sample, sequenced in a study of gamma-delta chains in newborns, infants, children. TCRdb re-called the reads with CATT. The sample has 5,700 or so delta-chain clones, roughly 0.41% seen once. Sequencing input: blood. The receptors stem from a child who was a newborn, infant or young child, either healthy, febrile or measles-vaccinated (not recorded which).

Note on this clone: The TCRdb protein, from a much larger clone, departs from this DNA's translation at residue 3, likely by read error; the protein shown derives from the DNA. V gene TRDV2 combines with J gene TRDJ3; TRDD3 matches 7 bases. This CDR3 region has 18 residues. Germline V CDR1 and CDR2: GEAIGNYY, EKD. CDR3: CARDTVGDRSWDTRQMFF. In DNA form, the CDR3 reads TGTGCCCGTGACACCGTGGGGGACCGCTCCTGGGACACCCGACAGATGTTTTTC.

There are a few counts of this clone. One base away lies a much larger clone, so this may be a sequencing read error. The chain uses TRDV2 and TRDJ3, with 13 positions matching TRDD3. There are 19 residues in the CDR3. Germline lookup yields CDR1 GEAIGNYY and CDR2 EKD. The CDR3 protein is CARDPILGDTPRDTRQMFF. The CDR3 bases are TGTGCCCGTGACCCGATACTGGGGGATACGCCCCGGGACACCCGACAGATGTTTTTC.

This clone has only a few counts. For this DNA, TCRdb reports the protein of a much larger clone, which diverges at residue 11, most likely from a read error; the protein presented here is translated directly from the DNA. V gene TRDV2 combines with J gene TRDJ3; no definite D call. This CDR3 is 19 amino acids long. Trimming shortened V by 0 bases and J by 3 bases, and 17 bases separated the two germline ends. Germline V gene data show CDR1 as GEAIGNYY and CDR2 as EKD. The CDR3 nucleotides read TGTGCCTGTGACACCGTCTCTGATAGGAAAGTCTGGGACACCCGACAGATGTTTTTC. As protein: CACDTVSDRKVWDTRQMFF.

This clone occurred a few times. With a much larger clone just one base away, this may be a read error. Different DNA sequences within this sample yield the same CDR3. CDR3 sequence reads: CACDTVSPYWGRPSSWDTRQMFF. The DNA for the CDR3 is TGTGCCTGTGACACCGTATCACCTTACTGGGGGAGACCTAGCTCCTGGGACACCCGACAGATGTTTTTC. The J gene is TRDJ3, the V gene TRDV2, with 9 bases lining up with TRDD3. The CDR3 sequence is 23 residues long. J gave up 0 bases and V 0 bases, and 17 bases lay outside the gene matches. The germline CDR1 and CDR2 sequences are GEAIGNYY and EKD.

This clone is medium-sized in the sample. The chain joins TRDV2 to TRDJ3, with 9 bases matching TRDD3. V trimming: 4 bases; J trimming: 0 bases; junction bases outside the gene matches: 6. This CDR3 comprises 18 residues. Germline V gene data show CDR1 as GEAIGNYY and CDR2 as EKD. The CDR3 reads CACDYWGTFSWDTRQMFF. The CDR3 coding sequence is TGTGCCTGTGATTACTGGGGGACCTTCTCCTGGGACACCCGACAGATGTTTTTC.

Comments on this clone: The amino acid sequence in TCRdb belongs to a much larger clone and departs from this DNA's translation at residue 11, likely a sequencing read error; the sequence shown is translated from the DNA. Other DNA sequences from this sample encode an identical CDR3 as well. The gene calls are TRDV2 and TRDJ3, with D possibly TRDD3 on 6 matching bases. The CDR3 runs to 18 residues. Per germline, CDR1 GEAIGNYY and CDR2 EKD. CDR3 sequence: CACDTVGASSRDTRQMFF. CDR3 coding DNA: TGTGCCTGTGACACCGTGGGGGCCAGCTCCAGGGACACCCGACAGATGTTTTTC.

This clone showed up just a few times. TCRdb's listed protein matches a much larger clone and diverges from this DNA's translation at residue 8, likely through a read error; the protein shown comes from the DNA. The chain employs TRDV2 and TRDJ3; 7 bases are a match to TRDD3. There are 18 residues in the CDR3. Germline loops: CDR1 GEAIGNYY, CDR2 EKD. The trim removed 0 bases at V and 4 bases at J, leaving 8 bases unmatched. The CDR3 DNA reads TGTGCCTGTGACACCGGGGGATGCGCGACATGGGACACCCGACAGATGTTTTTC. Its translation is CACDTGGCATWDTRQMFF.

This clone has just a few counts. A far larger clone is off by one base, so a read error is likely. Other DNA sequences in this sample translate to the same CDR3. J is TRDJ2 and V is TRDV2; 10 nucleotides match TRDD3. The ends lost 3 bases at V and 3 bases at J; junction bases unmatched: 3. The CDR3 contains 15 residues. Germline V gene lookup returns CDR1 GEAIGNYY and CDR2 EKD. The CDR3 protein is CACDVLGDMTAQLFF. DNA of the CDR3: TGTGCCTGTGACGTGCTGGGGGATATGACAGCACAACTCTTCTTT.

A word on this clone: TCRdb's entry gives the protein of a much larger clone, which mismatches this DNA's translation at residue 8, likely from a read error; the protein reported here is translated from the DNA. The chain couples TRDV2 to TRDJ3; TRDD3 is a possible D gene (6 bases). Germline V gives CDR1 GEAIGNYY, CDR2 EKD. V lost 3 bases and J lost 0, with 17 bases in between. This CDR3 region has 19 residues. CDR3 amino acids: CACDSYWVIRSWDTRQMFF. CDR3 DNA: TGTGCCTGTGACTCGTACTGGGTGATACGCTCCTGGGACACCCGACAGATGTTTTTC.

With regard to this clone: The TCRdb protein, from a much larger clone, departs from this DNA's translation at residue 5, likely by read error; the protein shown derives from the DNA. The chain is built from TRDV2 and TRDJ3; 7 nucleotides align to TRDD3. Germline CDR1 GEAIGNYY, CDR2 EKD. The CDR3 is 18 amino acids. With V trimmed by 3 bases and J by 0 bases, 7 bases remained unmatched. CDR3 region: CACDAGGWSSWDTRQMFF. The CDR3 DNA reads TGTGCCTGTGACGCCGGGGGATGGAGCTCCTGGGACACCCGACAGATGTTTTTC.

This clone is medium-sized within its sample. The sample holds other DNA sequences that translate to the same CDR3. The chain is built from TRDV3 and TRDJ2; 11 bases fit TRDD3. With 3 bases clipped from V and 0 bases from J, the junction kept 0 bases outside the gene matches. The length of the CDR3 is 14 residues. Germline CDR1 TVYSNPD, CDR2 GDNSRS (reference sequence). CDR3 nucleotide sequence: TGTGCCTTACTGGGGGATACTTTGACAGCACAACTCTTCTTT. It is translated as CALLGDTLTAQLFF.

Only a few counts were recorded for this clone. This DNA's translation and the protein TCRdb lists, from a much larger clone, do not match at residue 6, likely due to a read error; the protein shown is translated from the DNA. The rearrangement uses TRDV2 and TRDJ3; 9 nucleotides align to TRDD3. Trimming cost V 2 bases and J 0 bases; bases outside gene matches: 4. Germline-derived CDR1 and CDR2 are GEAIGNYY and EKD. CDR3 length: 18 residues. CDR3 residues: CACDKALGDSWDTRQMFF. The CDR3 region has the DNA TGTGCCTGTGACAAAGCACTGGGGGACTCCTGGGACACCCGACAGATGTTTTTC.

This clone has only a few counts. This sequence is one base from a far larger clone and is likely a read error. Other DNA sequences of this sample code for an identical CDR3. The chain couples TRDV2 to TRDJ3; TRDD3 aligns across 8 bases. This CDR3 comprises 17 residues. In germline, CDR1 is GEAIGNYY, CDR2 EKD. The CDR3 DNA is TGCGCCTGTGACCGTCTGGGGGACTCCTGGGACACCCGACAGATGTTTTTC. Its protein is CACDRLGDSWDTRQMFF.

Note on this clone: The TCRdb protein, from a much larger clone, departs from this DNA's translation at residue 11, likely by read error; the protein shown derives from the DNA. V usage is TRDV2 and J usage is TRDJ3; possible D gene TRDD3, 5 bases. Germline CDR1 reads GEAIGNYY; CDR2 reads EKD. The CDR3 runs 19 residues. V lost 0 bases to trimming and J lost 2 bases, with 16 bases between them. In nucleotides, the CDR3 is TGTGCCTGTGACACCGCGGGATCCATCAGCCCCTGGGACACCCGACAGATGTTTTTC. Amino acids: CACDTAGSISPWDTRQMFF.

By share of the sample, this clone is large. This CDR3 is also generated by other DNA sequences in the sample. The chain employs TRDV2 and TRDJ3; TRDD3 agrees at 10 bases. Trimming cost V 3 bases and J 0 bases; bases outside gene matches: 7. There are 19 residues in the CDR3. CDR1 and CDR2 (germline): GEAIGNYY, EKD. The CDR3 is CACDPLGDMLSWDTRQMFF. DNA of the CDR3: TGTGCCTGTGACCCTCTGGGGGATATGCTCTCCTGGGACACCCGACAGATGTTTTTC.

By proportion, this clone is medium-sized. Other nucleotide sequences from this sample produce the same CDR3. The J gene is TRDJ3, the V gene TRDV2; D is perhaps TRDD3 (5 bases). The CDR3 contains 17 residues. Trimming shortened V by 1 base and J by 0 bases, and 9 bases separated the two germline ends. CDR1 and CDR2 (germline): GEAIGNYY, EKD. CDR3 residues: CACDTLTGSWDTRQMFF. Here the CDR3 DNA reads TGTGCCTGTGACACTCTCACTGGCTCCTGGGACACCCGACAGATGTTTTTC.

This clone turned up a few times. A read error likely explains why the TCRdb protein, taken from a much larger clone, differs from this DNA's translation at residue 7; the protein shown is translated from the DNA. The chain uses TRDV2 and TRDJ2; maybe TRDD3 (6 bases). The CDR3 length is 15 residues. V was cut by 0 bases and J by 4 bases, with 11 bases left in between. The germline V gene has CDR1 GEAIGNYY and CDR2 EKD. CDR3 nucleotide sequence: TGTGCCTGTGACACCGTGGAGGATACGACAGCACAACTCTTCTTT. Translating gives CACDTVEDTTAQLFF.